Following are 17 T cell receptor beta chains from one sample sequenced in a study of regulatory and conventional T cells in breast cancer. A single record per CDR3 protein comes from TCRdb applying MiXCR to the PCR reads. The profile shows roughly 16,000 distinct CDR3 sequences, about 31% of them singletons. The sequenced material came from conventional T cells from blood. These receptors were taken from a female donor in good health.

CDR3 loop: CASSLDGQGAGQPQHF. The CDR3 DNA is TGTGCCAGCAGCCTAGACGGACAGGGGGCTGGACAGCCCCAGCATTTT. The V gene is TRBV7-9, the J gene TRBJ1-5, with TRBD1 identical over 11 bases. Germline V lookup: CDR1 SEHNR, CDR2 FQNEAQ (reference sequence). Trimming took 5 bases from V and 7 from J; bases not matched to a gene: 10. The CDR3 loop spans 16 amino acids.

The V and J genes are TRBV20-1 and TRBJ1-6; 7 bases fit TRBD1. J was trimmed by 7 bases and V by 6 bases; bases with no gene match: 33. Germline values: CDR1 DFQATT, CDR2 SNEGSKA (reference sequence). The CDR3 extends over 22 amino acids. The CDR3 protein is CSANPGYEGALRQGSHNSPLHF. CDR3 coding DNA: TGCAGTGCAAATCCTGGGTATGAAGGGGCCCTAAGACAGGGAAGTCACAATTCACCCCTCCACTTT.

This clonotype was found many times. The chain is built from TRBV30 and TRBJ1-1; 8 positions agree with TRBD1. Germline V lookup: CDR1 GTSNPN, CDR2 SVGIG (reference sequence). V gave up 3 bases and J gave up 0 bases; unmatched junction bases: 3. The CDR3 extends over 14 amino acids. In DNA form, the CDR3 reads TGTGCCTGGAGCAGGGGGCTGATGAACACTGAAGCTTTCTTT. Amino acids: CAWSRGLMNTEAFF.

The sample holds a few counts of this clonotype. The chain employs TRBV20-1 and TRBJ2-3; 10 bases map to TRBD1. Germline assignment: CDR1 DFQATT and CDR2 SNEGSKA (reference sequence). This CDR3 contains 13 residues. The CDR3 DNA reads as TGCAGCTCCCCGGGACAGGGGAAAGATACGCAGTATTTT. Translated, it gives CSSPGQGKDTQYF.

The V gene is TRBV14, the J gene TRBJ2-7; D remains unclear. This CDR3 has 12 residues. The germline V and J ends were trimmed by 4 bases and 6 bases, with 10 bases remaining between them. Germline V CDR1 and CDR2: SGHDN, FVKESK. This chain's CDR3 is CASSPNPLEQYF. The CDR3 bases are TGTGCCAGCAGCCCGAACCCTCTCGAGCAGTACTTC.

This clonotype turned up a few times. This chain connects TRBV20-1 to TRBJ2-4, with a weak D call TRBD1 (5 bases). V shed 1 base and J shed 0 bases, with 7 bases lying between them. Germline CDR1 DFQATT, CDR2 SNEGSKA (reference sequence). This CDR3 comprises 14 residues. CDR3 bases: TGCAGTGCTAGAGTGGGGCAAGCCAAAAACATTCAGTACTTC. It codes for CSARVGQAKNIQYF.

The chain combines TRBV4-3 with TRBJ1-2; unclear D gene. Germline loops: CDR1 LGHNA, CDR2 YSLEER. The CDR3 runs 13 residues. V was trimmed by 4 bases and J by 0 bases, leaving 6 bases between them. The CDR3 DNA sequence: TGCGCCAGCAGCCCGACTTCTAACTATGGCTACACCTTC. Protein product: CASSPTSNYGYTF.

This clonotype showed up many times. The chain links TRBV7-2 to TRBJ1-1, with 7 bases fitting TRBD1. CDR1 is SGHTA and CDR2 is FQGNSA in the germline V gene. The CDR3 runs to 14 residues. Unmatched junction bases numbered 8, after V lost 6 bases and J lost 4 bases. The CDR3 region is CASSFPGGGTEAFF. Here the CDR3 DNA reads TGTGCCAGCAGTTTTCCAGGGGGGGGCACTGAAGCTTTCTTT.

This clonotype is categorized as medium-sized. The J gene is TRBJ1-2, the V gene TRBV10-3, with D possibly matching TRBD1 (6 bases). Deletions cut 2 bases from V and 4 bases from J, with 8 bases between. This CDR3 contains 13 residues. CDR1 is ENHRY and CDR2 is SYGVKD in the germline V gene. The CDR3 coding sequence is TGTGCCATCAGTGAGACAGGGCCCTATGGCTACACCTTC. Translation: CAISETGPYGYTF.

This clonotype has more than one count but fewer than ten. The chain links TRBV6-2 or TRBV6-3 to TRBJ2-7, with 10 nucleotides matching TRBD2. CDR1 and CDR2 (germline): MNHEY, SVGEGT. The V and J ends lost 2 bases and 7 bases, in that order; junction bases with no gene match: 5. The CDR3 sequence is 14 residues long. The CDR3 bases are TGTGCCAGCAGTTACCCCCAGACTAGCGGGGAGCAGTACTTC. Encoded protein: CASSYPQTSGEQYF.

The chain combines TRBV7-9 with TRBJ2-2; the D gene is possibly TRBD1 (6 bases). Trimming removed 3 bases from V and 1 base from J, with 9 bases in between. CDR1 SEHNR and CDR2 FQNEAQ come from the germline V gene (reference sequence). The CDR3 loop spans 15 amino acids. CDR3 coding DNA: TGTGCCAGCAGCTTGGGACATATGAACACCGGGGAGCTGTTTTTT. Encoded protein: CASSLGHMNTGELFF.

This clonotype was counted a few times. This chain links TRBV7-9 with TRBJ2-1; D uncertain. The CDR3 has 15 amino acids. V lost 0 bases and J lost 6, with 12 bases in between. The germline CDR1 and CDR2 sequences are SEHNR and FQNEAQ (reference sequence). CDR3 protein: CASSLAGDPRNEQFF. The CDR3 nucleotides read TGTGCCAGCAGCTTAGCGGGCGACCCCCGCAATGAGCAGTTCTTC.

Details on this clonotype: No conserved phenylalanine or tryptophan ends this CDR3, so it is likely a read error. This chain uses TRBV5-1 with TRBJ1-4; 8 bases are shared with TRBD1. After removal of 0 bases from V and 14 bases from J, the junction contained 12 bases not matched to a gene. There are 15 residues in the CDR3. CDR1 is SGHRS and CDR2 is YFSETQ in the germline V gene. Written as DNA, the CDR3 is TGCGCCAGCAGCTTGGTGGCAGGGGGCGAGGGAAAGCTGTTTTCT. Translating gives CASSLVAGGEGKLFS.

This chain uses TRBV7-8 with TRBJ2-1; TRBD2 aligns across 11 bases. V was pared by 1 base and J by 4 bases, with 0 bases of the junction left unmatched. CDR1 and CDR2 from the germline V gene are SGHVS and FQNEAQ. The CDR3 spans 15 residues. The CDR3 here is CASSLGTSGYNEQFF. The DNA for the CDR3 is TGTGCCAGCAGCTTAGGGACTAGCGGGTACAATGAGCAGTTCTTC.

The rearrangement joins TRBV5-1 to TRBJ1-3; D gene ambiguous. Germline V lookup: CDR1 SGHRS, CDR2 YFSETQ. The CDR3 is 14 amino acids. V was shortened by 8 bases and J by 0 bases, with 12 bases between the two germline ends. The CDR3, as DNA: TGCGCCAGTAGCGGGATAAACTCTGGAAACACCATATATTTT. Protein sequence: CASSGINSGNTIYF.

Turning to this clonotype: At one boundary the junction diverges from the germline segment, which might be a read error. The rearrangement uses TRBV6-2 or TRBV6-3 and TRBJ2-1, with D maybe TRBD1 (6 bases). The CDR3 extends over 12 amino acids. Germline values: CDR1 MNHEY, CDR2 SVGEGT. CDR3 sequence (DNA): TGTGCCAGCAGGCAGGGGCACAATGAGGAGTTTTTC. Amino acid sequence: CASRQGHNEEFF.

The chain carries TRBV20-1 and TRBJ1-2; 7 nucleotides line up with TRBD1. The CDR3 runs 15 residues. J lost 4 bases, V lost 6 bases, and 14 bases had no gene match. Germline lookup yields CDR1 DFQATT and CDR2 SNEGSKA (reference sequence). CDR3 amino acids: CSAEGAAGLSYGYTF. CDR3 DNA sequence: TGCAGTGCGGAGGGGGCAGCAGGCCTATCCTATGGCTACACCTTC.